The 19 T cell receptor beta chains listed next were all sequenced from one sample in a study of CD8 T cells in Susac syndrome. After extraction with the RNeasy kit, about 0.45 to 1 ug of the RNA was reverse transcribed using random hexamers. TCRdb reprocessed the immunoSEQ multiplex PCR reads via MiXCR and lists one record per CDR3 protein. The sample contains 150,000 or so distinct CDR3 sequences, around 96% of which appear only once. What was sequenced was CD8+ T cells from PBMCs. The receptors come from a human donor with multiple sclerosis.

In this sample, this clonotype turned up once. The gene calls are TRBV7-9 and TRBJ1-4; D is possibly TRBD1 (6 bases). The V end was cut by 4 bases, the J end by 6 bases, with 15 bases between. The CDR3 is 15 residues long. Germline V gene sequence: CDR1 SEHNR, CDR2 FQNEAQ (reference sequence). The CDR3 reads CASSSPGHEDEKLFF. CDR3 coding DNA: TGTGCCAGCAGCTCCCCGGGACACGAGGATGAAAAACTGTTTTTT.

The rearrangement joins TRBV13 to TRBJ2-3, with 7 nucleotides matching TRBD2. Germline V gives CDR1 PRHDT, CDR2 FYEKMQ (reference sequence). The CDR3 length is 16 residues. With 4 bases clipped from V and 0 bases from J, the junction kept 7 bases outside the gene matches. As DNA, the CDR3 is TGTGCCAGCAGCTCCCGGGACTACCCTAGCACAGATACGCAGTATTTT. Amino acids: CASSSRDYPSTDTQYF.

The chain combines TRBV24-1 with TRBJ1-2; the match to TRBD1 covers 7 bases. Germline lookup yields CDR1 KGHDR and CDR2 SFDVKD. The CDR3 is made up of 14 amino acids. V shed 3 bases, J shed 3 bases, and the junction held 3 bases outside the gene matches. CDR3 region: CATSDRGRDYGYTF. The CDR3 nucleotides are TGTGCCACCAGTGATAGGGGGCGCGACTATGGCTACACCTTC.

CDR3 loop: CASSSGVAYEQYF. The CDR3 coding sequence is TGTGCCAGCAGCTCAGGGGTCGCCTACGAGCAGTACTTC. The V and J genes are TRBV7-9 and TRBJ2-7; tentatively, D is TRBD1 (6 bases). Trimming cost V 4 bases and J 2 bases, with 9 bases left between them. The CDR3 totals 13 residues. The germline CDR1 and CDR2 sequences are SEHNR and FQNEAQ (reference sequence).

The CDR3 region has the DNA TGTGCCAGCAGTTTAGAAAGGGGCACCTACGAGCAGTACTTC. Amino acid sequence: CASSLERGTYEQYF. The rearrangement uses TRBV12-3 or TRBV12-4 and TRBJ2-7; perhaps TRBD1 as D (5 bases). Trimming shortened V by 1 base and J by 2 bases, and 9 bases separated the two germline ends. CDR3 length: 14 residues.

About this clonotype itself: A read error may account for a junction end that differs from germline. The CDR3 here is CASSQAGGTSEKLFF. The CDR3, as DNA: TGTGCCAGCAGCCAAGCGGGTGGGACTAGTGAAAAACTGTTTTTT. This sequence joins TRBV14 and TRBJ1-4; D possibly corresponds to TRBD1 (5 bases). The length of the CDR3 is 15 residues. Germline V CDR1 and CDR2: SGHDN, FVKESK.

The V gene is TRBV13, the J gene TRBJ1-2; TRBD1 matches at 9 bases. The CDR3 has 14 amino acids. V was clipped by 5 bases and J by 7 bases; unmatched bases: 8. Per the germline V gene, CDR1 is PRHDT and CDR2 is FYEKMQ (reference sequence). The DNA of the CDR3 is TGTGCCAGCAGCCCAAACAGGGGGCGGGGTGGCTACACCTTC. This gives the protein CASSPNRGRGGYTF.

This sequence joins TRBV24-1 and TRBJ2-5, with D maybe TRBD1 (7 bases). Germline lookup yields CDR1 KGHDR and CDR2 SFDVKD. V shed 0 bases and J shed 7 bases, with 14 bases lying between them. This CDR3 has 15 residues. The CDR3 region has the DNA TGTGCCACCAGTGATTTGCAGGGGGGCCAGGGGACCCAGTACTTC. Protein sequence: CATSDLQGGQGTQYF.

The rearrangement joins TRBV29-1 to TRBJ2-1, with 8 bases identical to TRBD2. Germline V gene lookup returns CDR1 SQVTM and CDR2 ANQGSEA. The CDR3 is made up of 12 amino acids. The trim removed 7 bases at V and 6 bases at J, leaving 5 bases unmatched. CDR3 in DNA: TGCAGCGATCGGGGGGGCAGCAATGAGCAGTTCTTC. Its protein product is CSDRGGSNEQFF.

The chain is built from TRBV2 and TRBJ2-5; the D is unclear. The CDR3 runs to 16 residues. Germline loops: CDR1 SNHLY, CDR2 FYNNEI. V lost 4 bases and J 3 bases, leaving 18 bases between the germline ends. The CDR3 bases are TGTGCCAGCAGTGTAAGCGCCAGGCCCCAAGAAGAGACCCAGTACTTC. Its protein product is CASSVSARPQEETQYF.

The V and J genes are TRBV25-1 and TRBJ2-5, with 7 bases identical to TRBD2. CDR1 is MGHDK and CDR2 is SYGVNS in the germline V gene. With 4 bases clipped from V and 1 base from J, the junction kept 9 bases outside the gene matches. This CDR3 is 16 amino acids long. The CDR3 region is CASSALASAIQETQYF. The CDR3 DNA is TGTGCCAGCAGTGCACTAGCGTCTGCTATCCAAGAGACCCAGTACTTC.

V usage is TRBV29-1 and J usage is TRBJ2-2; 15 nucleotides agree with TRBD2. Germline CDR1 and CDR2: SQVTM and ANQGSEA. V lost 6 bases and J lost 2; bases outside the gene matches: 7. CDR3 length: 17 amino acids. The CDR3 loop reads CSVDPGLAGGNTGELFF. The CDR3 coding sequence is TGCAGCGTCGATCCGGGACTAGCGGGGGGAAACACCGGGGAGCTGTTTTTT.

The V gene is TRBV3-1, the J gene TRBJ2-1; 9 nucleotides agree with TRBD2. Germline trimming cut 7 bases from V and 0 bases from J; bases unmatched to any gene: 16. Germline values: CDR1 LGHDT, CDR2 YNNKEL (reference sequence). The CDR3 contains 19 residues. CDR3 in DNA: TGTGCCAGCACCGATAGCGTATCTAGCGGGGACAGCTCCTACAATGAGCAGTTCTTC. It codes for CASTDSVSSGDSSYNEQFF.

The chain carries TRBV5-1 and TRBJ2-5; possibly TRBD1 for D (6 bases). CDR1 SGHRS and CDR2 YFSETQ come from the germline V gene. Between the trimmed V and J ends, which lost 4 bases and 4 bases, there was a span of 17 bases. This CDR3 is 15 amino acids long. This chain's CDR3 is CASSPTGMIGETQYF. CDR3 nucleotide sequence: TGCGCCAGCAGCCCCACAGGGATGATCGGAGAGACCCAGTACTTC.

V and J are TRBV10-3 and TRBJ2-3; the D is unclear. The V gene lost 0 bases and the J gene lost 2 bases, with 15 bases spanning the gap. Germline V gene sequence: CDR1 ENHRY, CDR2 SYGVKD. The CDR3 runs 17 residues. The CDR3 coding sequence is TGTGCCATCAGTGAGTCGTTACCCCGGGCATACACAGATACGCAGTATTTT. It yields the protein CAISESLPRAYTDTQYF.

The genes are TRBV12-3 or TRBV12-4 and TRBJ2-1; 11 nucleotides match TRBD2. J lost 10 bases, V lost 3 bases, and 5 bases had no gene match. The CDR3 has 14 residues. CDR3 sequence (DNA): TGTGCCAGCAGTTTGTCGGGGACTAGCGGAGAGCAGTTCTTC. Its translation: CASSLSGTSGEQFF.

The V and J genes are TRBV11-3 and TRBJ2-1; D may be TRBD1 (5 bases). The CDR3 runs 15 residues. Germline V gene data show CDR1 as SGHNT and CDR2 as YENEEA. V was trimmed by 5 bases and J by 6 bases, leaving 17 bases between them. CDR3: CASSPTYRPGNEQFF. CDR3 nucleotides: TGTGCCAGCAGCCCAACCTACAGGCCTGGCAATGAGCAGTTCTTC. The complete variable domain, with remaining parts taken from reference TRBV11-3 and TRBJ2-1, reads EAGVVQSPRYKIIEKKQPVAFWCNPISGHNTLYWYLQNLGQGPELLIRYENEEAVDDSQLPKDRFSAERLKGVDSTLKIQPAELGDSAVYLCASSPTYRPGNEQFFGPGTRLTVL.

The CDR3: CASSGFGQGFEQFF. In nucleotides, the CDR3 is TGTGCCAGCAGCGGCTTTGGACAGGGATTTGAGCAGTTCTTC. This chain connects TRBV7-9 to TRBJ2-1; 8 bases align to TRBD1. Germline CDR1 SEHNR, CDR2 FQNEAQ (reference sequence). Losses at the gene ends were 5 bases for V and 9 bases for J; bases not matched to a gene: 9. CDR3 length: 14 amino acids. Full variable domain (outside the CDR3, taken from reference TRBV7-9 and TRBJ2-1): DTGVSQNPRHKITKRGQNVTFRCDPISEHNRLYWYRQTLGQGPEFLTYFQNEAQLEKSRLLSDRFSAERPKGSFSTLEIQRTEQGDSAMYLCASSGFGQGFEQFFGPGTRLTVL.

The chain uses TRBV7-9 and TRBJ2-1; D perhaps matches TRBD2 (5 bases). Trimming took off 4 bases at V and 5 bases at J, with 12 bases between the two ends. The V gene's germline CDR1 is SEHNR and CDR2 FQNEAQ (reference sequence). There are 14 residues in the CDR3. The CDR3 region is CASSSLEFDNEQFF. CDR3 nucleotide sequence: TGTGCCAGCAGCTCACTAGAATTCGACAATGAGCAGTTCTTC.